These 12 T cell receptor beta chains came from one sample sequenced in a study of PD-1 blockade in classical Hodgkin lymphoma. Every patient was affected by relapse after autologous stem cell transplantation, while exposure to brentuximab vedotin was not uniform. This table comes from immunoSEQ multiplex PCR, and its TCRdb copy is limited to in-frame clones, with some not included. The table includes 80,000 to 100,000 clones, approximately 92% detected once. The material sequenced was peripheral blood mononuclear cells (PBMCs), taken at baseline. The receptor source for this set is a human donor with classical Hodgkin lymphoma.

This rearrangement joins TRBV5-4 to TRBJ2-3; 12 nucleotides agree with TRBD2. CDR1 is SGHNT, CDR2 YYREEE, per germline (reference sequence). The CDR3 length is 16 residues. The trim removed 0 bases at V and 2 bases at J, leaving 1 base unmatched. The CDR3 nucleotides are TGTGCCAGCAGCTTGGGACTAGCGGGAGCCACAGATACGCAGTATTTT. Its protein is CASSLGLAGATDTQYF.

The chain is built from TRBV6-1 and TRBJ2-3; TRBD2 is a possible D gene (5 bases). The CDR3 is 14 amino acids. V shed 2 bases and J shed 10 bases, with 16 bases lying between them. Germline loops: CDR1 MNHNS, CDR2 SASEGT. The CDR3 DNA reads as TGTGCCAGCAGTGAATTGAGCCGGGATAGAGCGCAGTATTTT. Translated, it gives CASSELSRDRAQYF.

This clone was recorded only once. This rearrangement joins TRBV7-2 to TRBJ2-1, with 10 bases that match TRBD1. Per germline, CDR1 SGHTA and CDR2 FQGNSA. This CDR3 comprises 15 residues. The ends lost 5 bases at V and 6 bases at J; junction bases unmatched: 7. The CDR3 bases are TGTGCCAGCAGCATTAGACAGGGGGCTCCCAATGAGCAGTTCTTC. Protein sequence: CASSIRQGAPNEQFF.

The rearrangement joins TRBV28 to TRBJ1-1; D not certain. The CDR3 has 12 residues. Germline CDR1 is MDHEN and CDR2 is SYDVKM. Deletions cut 1 base from V and 0 bases from J, with 0 bases between. The CDR3 DNA is TGTGCCAGCAGTTTATTGAACACTGAAGCTTTCTTT. It encodes CASSLLNTEAFF. Full variable domain (outside the CDR3, taken from reference TRBV28 and TRBJ1-1): DVKVTQSSRYLVKRTGEKVFLECVQDMDHENMFWYRQDPGLGLRLIYFSYDVKMKEKGDIPEGYSVSREKKERFSLILESASTNQTSMYLCASSLLNTEAFFGQGTRLTVV.

This clone occurred once. The chain combines TRBV30 with TRBJ1-1, with 7 bases matching TRBD1. From germline, CDR1 is GTSNPN and CDR2 SVGIG (reference sequence). This CDR3 has 14 amino acids. The V gene end was trimmed by 2 bases and the J gene end by 4 bases; junction bases not matched to a gene: 7. The CDR3 loop reads CAWSMNRGGTEAFF. The DNA for the CDR3 is TGTGCCTGGAGTATGAACAGGGGTGGCACTGAAGCTTTCTTT.

The rearrangement links TRBV5-1 to TRBJ1-1; D is perhaps TRBD1 (6 bases). Germline CDR1 and CDR2: SGHRS and YFSETQ. This CDR3 is built from 14 residues. V was pared by 2 bases and J by 0 bases, with 8 bases between. The chain's CDR3 is CASSLKGVNTEAFF. CDR3 nucleotides: TGCGCCAGCAGCTTAAAGGGGGTGAACACTGAAGCTTTCTTT.

The V gene is TRBV19, the J gene TRBJ2-7; D may match TRBD1 or TRBD2 (5 bases each). Germline lookup yields CDR1 LNHDA and CDR2 SQIVND (reference sequence). The CDR3 covers 14 residues. V was shortened by 3 bases and J by 1 base, with 10 bases between the two germline ends. The CDR3 DNA sequence: TGTGCCAGTAGTATCAGGGACGGATCCTACGAGCAGTACTTC. Residues: CASSIRDGSYEQYF.

V gene TRBV6-5 combines with J gene TRBJ2-7; 10 bases are shared with TRBD1. The germline V gene has CDR1 MNHEY and CDR2 SVGAGI. Trimming removed 0 bases from V and 0 bases from J; junction bases left unmatched: 2. This CDR3 is 16 amino acids long. DNA of the CDR3: TGTGCCAGCAGTTACTCCGGGACAGGGGACTCCTACGAGCAGTACTTC. It translates to CASSYSGTGDSYEQYF.

The CDR3 DNA follows: TGTGCCAGCTCACCACCGGTGGCGGGAGCAGTGAGGGAGCTGTTTTTT. Its translation is CASSPPVAGAVRELFF. The chain combines TRBV18 with TRBJ2-2; 7 bases line up with TRBD2. The V gene's germline CDR1 is KGHSH and CDR2 LQKENI. This CDR3 is built from 16 residues. V was pared by 0 bases and J by 9 bases, with 10 bases of the junction left unmatched.

The chain employs TRBV2 and TRBJ1-2; 12 positions match TRBD1. Germline loops: CDR1 SNHLY, CDR2 FYNNEI. The ends lost 6 bases at V and 6 bases at J; junction bases unmatched: 8. CDR3 length equals 15 residues. The CDR3 reads CASSARDRGHNGYTF. The CDR3 region has the DNA TGTGCCAGCAGCGCTAGGGACAGGGGGCATAATGGCTACACCTTC. Drawing the rest from reference TRBV2 and TRBJ1-2, the complete variable domain is EPEVTQTPSHQVTQMGQEVILRCVPISNHLYFYWYRQILGQKVEFLVSFYNNEISEKSEIFDDQFSVERPDGSNFTLKIRSTKLEDSAMYFCASSARDRGHNGYTFGSGTRLTVV.

The chain carries TRBV5-4 and TRBJ1-2; tentatively, D is TRBD1 (6 bases). The CDR3 has 14 amino acids. Trimming removed 5 bases at V and 4 bases at J, with 15 bases between. Per germline, CDR1 SGHNT and CDR2 YYREEE (reference sequence). Here the CDR3 reads CASRAVATGYGYTF. In DNA, the CDR3 is TGTGCCAGCAGGGCCGTCGCGACAGGCTATGGCTACACCTTC. Full variable domain (outside the CDR3, taken from reference TRBV5-4 and TRBJ1-2): ETGVTQSPTHLIKTRGQQVTLRCSSQSGHNTVSWYQQALGQGPQFIFQYYREEENGRGNFPPRFSGLQFPNYSSELNVNALELDDSALYLCASRAVATGYGYTFGSGTRLTVV.

This sequence joins TRBV6-5 and TRBJ2-1; 8 bases are shared with TRBD1. This CDR3 contains 14 residues. After removal of 3 bases from V and 9 bases from J, the junction contained 7 bases not matched to a gene. Germline loops: CDR1 MNHEY, CDR2 SVGAGI. CDR3 DNA: TGTGCCAGCAGTTATGGGACAGGAGAAAGTGAGCAGTTCTTC. Amino acids: CASSYGTGESEQFF.